This entry features one T cell receptor (beta chain) sequence. What this receptor recognizes is not known. Base qualities were left out, and no much larger clone turns up one base away. Library prep was done by the immunoSEQ multiplex PCR assay. Not all clones reach the TCRdb copy of this immuneACCESS table, which keeps in-frame sequences only. Checked studies attribute under half of the gap to unresolved V genes and leave the rest unexplained. A total of approximately 98,000 clones appear in this sample, approximately 82% of them only once. The top ten constitute approximately 6.7% of the sample. The sample is drawn from a study of control samples from healthy donors and cancer patients (dated by TCRdb to the early 2020s). Inclusive of the bounding cysteine and phenylalanine, the CDR3 is 15 residues long. Only the CDR3 portion is preserved as DNA: 45 bases, with reading frame beginning at the first base. V is pruned by 5 bases and J by 6 bases, leaving 8 bases of the junction without a gene match. The germline V gene (reference sequence) specifies LNHDA as CDR1 and SQIVND as CDR2.

Input material: blood. The chain is made from TRBV19 and TRBJ1-5, with TRBD1 matching 9 junction bases. The clonotype originates from a man aged 18 to 29 in good health. The CDR3 protein is CASSQDRGVSQPQHF. The DNA is TGTGCCAGTAGTCAGGACAGGGGAGTAAGTCAGCCCCAGCATTTT.